The next 27 T cell receptor beta chains were all read from a single sample in a study of technical replicates of blood from a handful of donors. Assay: immunoSEQ multiplex PCR; the TCRdb copy retains only in-frame clones and omits some. The sample contains about 80,000 clones, approximately 94% of which appear only once. The specimen sequenced was T cells isolated from PBMCs. Every receptor here comes from a human donor in good health.

This clone is a singleton in its sample. The V call is TRBV4-2, the J call TRBJ2-3; no firm D call. V was shortened by 0 bases and J by 0 bases, with 10 bases between the two germline ends. Germline V gene sequence: CDR1 LGHNA, CDR2 YNFKEQ. This CDR3 is 16 amino acids long. DNA of the CDR3: TGTGCCAGCAGCCAAGAATCAGCGATTAGCACAGATACGCAGTATTTT. Translated: CASSQESAISTDTQYF.

In its sample, this clone was seen once. The chain links TRBV11-2 to TRBJ1-4; 7 bases are a match to TRBD1. CDR1 is SGHAT and CDR2 is FQNNGV in the germline V gene. V shed 1 base and J 4 bases; nucleotides not matched to a gene: 6. CDR3 size: 16 residues. The CDR3 loop reads CASSLGEGAVNEKLFF. The CDR3 DNA follows: TGTGCCAGCAGCTTAGGCGAGGGGGCGGTTAATGAAAAACTGTTTTTT.

The J gene is TRBJ2-7, the V gene TRBV6-5, with D possibly TRBD1 on 6 matching bases. CDR3 length equals 12 residues. Germline V gene data show CDR1 as MNHEY and CDR2 as SVGAGI. Trimming cost V 8 bases and J 2 bases, with 10 bases left between them. The DNA of the CDR3 is TGTGCCAGCTGGGGGACAACCTACGAGCAGTACTTC. Translation gives CASWGTTYEQYF.

The V call is TRBV5-4, the J call TRBJ1-2, with D tentatively TRBD1 (5 bases). Germline CDR1 SGHNT, CDR2 YYREEE (reference sequence). Deletions cut 6 bases from V and 4 bases from J, with 16 bases between. This CDR3 comprises 14 residues. The CDR3, as DNA: TGTGCCAGCAACCGGGGGGAGCCGGTCTATGGCTACACCTTC. Translated: CASNRGEPVYGYTF. The variable domain in full, with the rest retrieved from reference TRBV5-4 and TRBJ1-2, is ETGVTQSPTHLIKTRGQQVTLRCSSQSGHNTVSWYQQALGQGPQFIFQYYREEENGRGNFPPRFSGLQFPNYSSELNVNALELDDSALYLCASNRGEPVYGYTFGSGTRLTVV.

The rearrangement joins TRBV10-1 to TRBJ1-1; no definite D call. Trimming left V 0 bases short and J 8 bases short, with 7 bases between. CDR3 length: 12 residues. Germline V gene lookup returns CDR1 WNHNN and CDR2 SYGVQD (reference sequence). CDR3 nucleotides: TGCGCCAGCAGTGAGTCGTCAGGCGAAGCTTTCTTT. It codes for CASSESSGEAFF.

The CDR3 loop reads CASSINQREIYEQFF. Written as DNA, the CDR3 is TGCGCCAGCAGTATCAATCAGCGGGAAATATATGAGCAGTTCTTC. The gene calls are TRBV4-1 and TRBJ2-1, with 7 bases aligning to TRBD2. Per the germline V gene, CDR1 is MGHRA and CDR2 is YSYEKL. CDR3 length: 15 amino acids. The ends lost 6 bases at V and 8 bases at J; junction bases unmatched: 13.

This clone was counted only a few times. V and J are TRBV27 and TRBJ1-1; 7 nucleotides match TRBD1. The CDR3 has 14 amino acids. Trimming removed 3 bases from V and 1 base from J; junction bases left unmatched: 2. Germline loops: CDR1 MNHEY, CDR2 SMNVEV (reference sequence). CDR3 residues: CASSFQGENTEAFF. The CDR3 DNA reads as TGTGCCAGCAGTTTTCAGGGGGAGAACACTGAAGCTTTCTTT.

The rearrangement joins TRBV29-1 to TRBJ2-7; possibly TRBD2 for D (5 bases). Trimming pared 1 base from V and 4 bases from J, leaving 17 bases between. The CDR3 consists of 15 residues. Per the germline V gene, CDR1 is SQVTM and CDR2 is ANQGSEA. The DNA for the CDR3 is TGCAGCGTTGAAGGGACCCCCGGGATTCGATACGAGCAGTACTTC. Protein product: CSVEGTPGIRYEQYF.

CDR3 amino acids: CASSLGVAPTYEQYF. The CDR3 DNA sequence: TGTGCCAGCAGCTTAGGAGTAGCCCCAACCTACGAGCAGTACTTC. The chain links TRBV7-2 to TRBJ2-7; D remains ambiguous. The germline CDR1 and CDR2 sequences are SGHTA and FQGNSA. Trimming took off 1 base at V and 2 bases at J, with 12 bases between the two ends. The CDR3 loop spans 15 amino acids.

This rearrangement joins TRBV2 to TRBJ2-5; a possible D gene is TRBD1 (5 bases). Per germline, CDR1 SNHLY and CDR2 FYNNEI. V was cut by 3 bases and J by 5 bases, with 16 bases left in between. The length of the CDR3 is 15 residues. CDR3 DNA: TGTGCCAGCAGTGAGTTGGCGAAGGGGCGGGAGACCCAGTACTTC. Translated: CASSELAKGRETQYF.

Written as DNA, the CDR3 is TGCGCCAGCAGCGCGGGAACCGATGTTGTAGAGACCCAGTACTTC. This translates into CASSAGTDVVETQYF. The chain has TRBV4-1 and TRBJ2-5; D is possibly TRBD2 (6 bases). Trimming took off 5 bases at V and 4 bases at J, with 17 bases between the two ends. Germline values: CDR1 MGHRA, CDR2 YSYEKL. CDR3 length equals 15 residues.

The chain carries TRBV4-3 and TRBJ2-5; 8 positions agree with TRBD2. V was clipped by 4 bases and J by 2 bases; unmatched bases: 6. This CDR3 contains 15 residues. Looked up from germline, CDR1 is LGHNA and CDR2 is YSLEER. In nucleotides, the CDR3 is TGCGCCAGCAGCCTGCGCAGCGGGGGTCAAGAGACCCAGTACTTC. This codes for CASSLRSGGQETQYF.

This clone showed up just a few times. The genes are TRBV2 and TRBJ2-5, with a weak D call TRBD2 (5 bases). Trimming took 5 bases from V and 5 from J, leaving 12 bases between them. Germline V gene sequence: CDR1 SNHLY, CDR2 FYNNEI. The CDR3 covers 13 residues. Here the CDR3 DNA reads TGTGCCAGCAGTCGCGGGCCGGGGGAGACCCAGTACTTC. Its protein product is CASSRGPGETQYF.

The chain has TRBV27 and TRBJ2-7; 11 bases match TRBD2. Germline CDR1 reads MNHEY; CDR2 reads SMNVEV (reference sequence). This CDR3 is 13 amino acids long. V trimming: 5 bases; J trimming: 10 bases; junction bases outside the gene matches: 7. The CDR3 loop is CASSPTSGRSQYF. The CDR3 coding sequence is TGTGCCAGCAGTCCCACTAGCGGGAGATCTCAGTACTTC.

This chain joins TRBV6-5 and TRBJ2-5; 8 bases are shared with TRBD2. Germline lookup yields CDR1 MNHEY and CDR2 SVGAGI. The CDR3 consists of 15 residues. The V gene end was trimmed by 2 bases and the J gene end by 1 base; junction bases not matched to a gene: 3. The CDR3 protein is CASSYSGRRQETQYF. In DNA, the CDR3 is TGTGCCAGCAGTTACAGCGGGAGACGCCAAGAGACCCAGTACTTC.

This rearrangement joins TRBV6-1 to TRBJ1-5, with 8 bases aligning to TRBD1. CDR1 and CDR2 (germline): MNHNS, SASEGT. Losses at the gene ends were 3 bases for V and 5 bases for J; bases not matched to a gene: 0. This CDR3 region has 13 residues. The CDR3 nucleotides are TGTGCCAGCAGTGACAGGGGGCATCAGCCCCAGCATTTT. Translated: CASSDRGHQPQHF.

This clone was observed once. The gene calls are TRBV4-3 and TRBJ2-1; a weak D match, TRBD1 (6 bases). This CDR3 contains 15 residues. Trimming shortened V by 0 bases and J by 4 bases, and 10 bases separated the two germline ends. Germline lookup yields CDR1 LGHNA and CDR2 YSLEER. DNA for the CDR3: TGCGCCAGCAGCCAAGAACAGGGCGTGTACAATGAGCAGTTCTTC. Its translation is CASSQEQGVYNEQFF.

The V and J genes are TRBV4-3 and TRBJ1-3; D unresolved. Germline assignment: CDR1 LGHNA and CDR2 YSLEER. V was trimmed by 3 bases and J by 0 bases, leaving 15 bases between them. CDR3 length equals 17 residues. The DNA of the CDR3 is TGCGCCAGCAGCCATTTGGGAGGTGGGTCCTCTGGAAACACCATATATTTT. Its translation is CASSHLGGGSSGNTIYF.

The J gene is TRBJ2-1, the V gene TRBV6-1; tentatively, D is TRBD2 (5 bases). V gave up 4 bases and J gave up 9 bases, with 13 bases separating them. Germline assignment: CDR1 MNHNS and CDR2 SASEGT. This CDR3 is built from 13 residues. CDR3 sequence reads: CASSGGPEIEQFF. For the CDR3, the DNA is TGTGCCAGCAGTGGAGGGCCCGAGATTGAGCAGTTCTTC.

The rearrangement links TRBV16 to TRBJ1-1; D not resolved. The CDR3 runs 12 residues. Trimming cost V 7 bases and J 7 bases, with 13 bases left between them. CDR1 and CDR2 from the germline V gene are KGHSY and FQNENV. This CDR3 reads CASNNPPREAFF. For the CDR3, the DNA is TGTGCCAGCAACAACCCCCCCCGTGAAGCTTTCTTT.

The CDR3 nucleotides are TGCGCCAGCAGCCAAGGTCTGCAGCGGGAGGCCTACAATGAGCAGTTCTTC. It specifies CASSQGLQREAYNEQFF. The chain is built from TRBV4-1 and TRBJ2-1, with 9 bases identical to TRBD2. With V trimmed by 1 base and J by 2 bases, 6 bases remained unmatched. The CDR3 contains 17 residues. Germline V gene sequence: CDR1 MGHRA, CDR2 YSYEKL.

This chain uses TRBV27 with TRBJ2-7, with a weak D call TRBD1 (6 bases). V shed 0 bases and J shed 3 bases, with 21 bases lying between them. Germline loops: CDR1 MNHEY, CDR2 SMNVEV (reference sequence). There are 18 residues in the CDR3. The CDR3 loop is CASSLSWQSGTPIYEQYF. The CDR3 DNA follows: TGTGCCAGCAGTTTATCTTGGCAATCCGGGACACCGATCTACGAGCAGTACTTC.

The genes are TRBV9 and TRBJ2-7; 7 positions match TRBD1. The CDR3 extends over 15 amino acids. The V segment lost 3 bases and the J segment 0 bases; nucleotides outside the gene matches: 6. Per the germline V gene, CDR1 is SGDLS and CDR2 is YYNGEE. In DNA, the CDR3 is TGTGCCAGCAGCGCCGGGACAGTGATCTCCTACGAGCAGTACTTC. Protein: CASSAGTVISYEQYF.

This clone was observed a few times. This chain connects TRBV6-4 to TRBJ2-3, with 7 nucleotides matching TRBD2. Germline CDR1 reads MRHNA; CDR2 reads SNTAGT. With 3 bases clipped from V and 3 bases from J, the junction kept 0 bases outside the gene matches. The CDR3 has 13 residues. Written as DNA, the CDR3 is TGTGCCAGCAGTGAGCGGGAGACAGATACGCAGTATTTT. Its translation: CASSERETDTQYF.

The genes are TRBV6-1 and TRBJ1-1; D is ambiguous. V lost 5 bases, J lost 3 bases, and 10 bases lay in between. The length of the CDR3 is 13 residues. CDR1 is MNHNS and CDR2 is SASEGT in the germline V gene. CDR3 nucleotide sequence: TGTGCCAGCAGTATTCACCGGGACACTGAAGCTTTCTTT. Protein product: CASSIHRDTEAFF.

The rearrangement joins TRBV5-6 to TRBJ2-5; no clear D. CDR3 length: 14 residues. The germline CDR1 and CDR2 sequences are SGHDT and YYEEEE. Trimming cost V 1 base and J 5 bases, with 12 bases left between them. CDR3 coding DNA: TGTGCCAGCAGCTTGATCTTCCGTGTGGAGACCCAGTACTTC. It specifies CASSLIFRVETQYF.

V and J are TRBV4-2 and TRBJ2-7; D perhaps matches TRBD2 (5 bases). Germline V lookup: CDR1 LGHNA, CDR2 YNFKEQ. The V end was cut by 2 bases, the J end by 4 bases, with 9 bases between. This CDR3 contains 13 residues. CDR3 DNA: TGTGCCAGCAGCCAAAACGGGGTTTACGAGCAGTACTTC. Protein product: CASSQNGVYEQYF.